The rows below give T cell receptor beta chains drawn from one sample of a study of shared clonotypes between healthy human individuals. Assay: immunoSEQ multiplex PCR; the TCRdb copy retains only in-frame clones and omits some. The repertoire holds fewer than 850,000 clones, with 90% as singletons. Sequenced: memory CD8+ T cells from PBMCs. The source is a man younger than 30 in good health. Some clones in this sample may be carry-over from other donors' samples. Both conserved end residues are part of each CDR3. The D gene is left open where the match is weak. Size values are once, few and many counts, or a class for expanded clones, and some rows have none.

CDR3 protein,clone size,V gene,D gene,J gene
CASSYYNRVSGSDTGELFF,NA,TRBV11-3,TRBD2,TRBJ2-2
CSVVQEISYNEQFF,NA,TRBV29-1,NA,TRBJ2-1
CSVEQGQDPEAFF,NA,TRBV29-1,NA,TRBJ1-1
CASKNRGGDTEAFF,NA,TRBV7-6,TRBD1,TRBJ1-1
CASSIGLAGRYEQYF,NA,TRBV11-2,TRBD2,TRBJ2-7
CASSGRLAPRNEQFF,NA,TRBV13,TRBD2,TRBJ2-1
CSGQEGGSSYNEQFF,NA,TRBV29-1,NA,TRBJ2-1
CASRTRPVDEQYF,NA,TRBV28,NA,TRBJ2-7
CASSPAGVYGYTF,many,TRBV7-9,NA,TRBJ1-2
CASSLVVGRDNEQFF,NA,TRBV7-9,TRBD2,TRBJ2-1
CARRGSSYEQYF,NA,TRBV12-5,NA,TRBJ2-7
CASSLGQGSNEQYF,NA,TRBV28,TRBD1,TRBJ2-7
CASSRPMDSEAFF,NA,TRBV4-1,NA,TRBJ1-1